Given below is one T cell receptor beta chain in context. Some clones are missing from TCRdb's copy, which holds only in-frame ones; the method was immunoSEQ multiplex PCR. The sample has approximately 660,000 clones, roughly 88% seen once. This entry is derived from a study of shared T cell receptors in the human thymus. Trimming shortened V by 6 bases and J by 0 bases, and 9 bases separated the two germline ends. This CDR3 spans 14 amino acids. Germline V gene data show CDR1 as MNHEY and CDR2 as SVGAGI. The sample also formed part of further work on human thymus T cells.

The sequencing sample was made of thymocytes. This clonotype was sampled from a boy younger than two with a congenital heart defect. The chain employs TRBV6-5 and TRBJ2-1, with D tentatively TRBD1 (5 bases). The CDR3 sequence is CASSPRVSYNEQFF. The DNA of the CDR3 is TGTGCCAGCAGCCCCAGGGTCTCCTACAATGAGCAGTTCTTC.